Shown below are 26 T cell receptor beta chains from a single sample sequenced in a study of shared clonotypes between healthy human individuals. Here immunoSEQ multiplex PCR was the method, and the copy in TCRdb shows in-frame clones only, minus some. The repertoire holds about 360,000 clones, with 70% to 75% as singletons. The sequenced material came from memory CD4+ T cells sorted from blood. Subset denoted: CD45RA-negative fraction. The source is a man aged 25 to 45 in good health.

This clone was observed a single time. The chain has TRBV7-9 and TRBJ2-1; D uncertain. There are 15 residues in the CDR3. Germline CDR1 reads SEHNR; CDR2 reads FQNEAQ (reference sequence). Trimming cost V 5 bases and J 0 bases, with 11 bases left between them. The CDR3 loop is CASSPDKSSYNEQFF. The DNA for the CDR3 is TGTGCCAGCAGCCCTGACAAGAGCTCCTACAATGAGCAGTTCTTC.

V gene TRBV10-3 combines with J gene TRBJ2-7; no definite D call. The germline V and J ends were trimmed by 6 bases and 0 bases, with 15 bases remaining between them. CDR1 is ENHRY and CDR2 is SYGVKD in the germline V gene. This CDR3 has 15 amino acids. The CDR3 DNA follows: TGTGCCATCAGGTTCGGGCAGGAAAGCTCCTACGAGCAGTACTTC. This gives the protein CAIRFGQESSYEQYF.

V usage is TRBV7-9 and J usage is TRBJ2-1; TRBD2 agrees at 12 bases. The V gene's germline CDR1 is SEHNR and CDR2 FQNEAQ (reference sequence). The CDR3 is made up of 17 amino acids. Trimming cost V 1 base and J 3 bases; bases outside gene matches: 4. Written as DNA, the CDR3 is TGTGCCAGCAGCTTAGGAAAGACTAGCGGGAGCTACAATGAGCAGTTCTTC. Amino acids: CASSLGKTSGSYNEQFF. Together with reference TRBV7-9 and TRBJ2-1, the CDR3 gives the full variable domain: DTGVSQNPRHKITKRGQNVTFRCDPISEHNRLYWYRQTLGQGPEFLTYFQNEAQLEKSRLLSDRFSAERPKGSFSTLEIQRTEQGDSAMYLCASSLGKTSGSYNEQFFGPGTRLTVL.

This clone was recorded a few times. This sequence joins TRBV30 and TRBJ2-3, with D hard to call. CDR1 and CDR2 from the germline V gene are GTSNPN and SVGIG (reference sequence). This CDR3 contains 12 residues. V gave up 0 bases and J gave up 7 bases, with 8 bases separating them. CDR3: CAWSVSGYTQYF. The CDR3, as DNA: TGTGCCTGGAGTGTATCCGGGTATACGCAGTATTTT. The full variable domain, rest sourced from reference TRBV30 and TRBJ2-3, is SQTIHQWPATLVQPVGSPLSLECTVEGTSNPNLYWYRQAAGRGLQLLFYSVGIGQISSEVPQNLSASRPQDRQFILSSKKLLLSDSGFYLCAWSVSGYTQYFGPGTRLTVL.

This chain connects TRBV28 to TRBJ2-1, with 7 bases lining up with TRBD1. The CDR3 contains 15 residues. Trimming cost V 6 bases and J 7 bases; bases outside gene matches: 12. Per germline, CDR1 MDHEN and CDR2 SYDVKM. CDR3 region: CASSEQGRVLNEQFF. In DNA form, the CDR3 reads TGTGCCAGCAGCGAACAGGGGAGAGTCTTAAATGAGCAGTTCTTC. The whole variable domain, remainder taken from reference TRBV28 and TRBJ2-1, is DVKVTQSSRYLVKRTGEKVFLECVQDMDHENMFWYRQDPGLGLRLIYFSYDVKMKEKGDIPEGYSVSREKKERFSLILESASTNQTSMYLCASSEQGRVLNEQFFGPGTRLTVL.

The sample holds a few counts of this clone. The V gene is TRBV19, the J gene TRBJ2-2; perhaps TRBD2 as D (6 bases). The germline V gene has CDR1 LNHDA and CDR2 SQIVND (reference sequence). The ends were cut back, 7 bases at V and 4 bases at J, with 16 bases in the middle. The length of the CDR3 is 15 residues. The CDR3: CASTKRRAITGELFF. CDR3 DNA: TGTGCCAGTACAAAAAGGAGGGCGATCACCGGGGAGCTGTTTTTT.

The CDR3 DNA reads as TGTGCCAGCAGCCGGGGGGTCGGGGAGCTGTTTTTT. Protein: CASSRGVGELFF. The chain carries TRBV6-1 and TRBJ2-2; 7 nucleotides agree with TRBD2. Germline loops: CDR1 MNHNS, CDR2 SASEGT. Trimming removed 6 bases from V and 7 bases from J; junction bases left unmatched: 2. This CDR3 has 12 amino acids.

The chain joins TRBV6-1 to TRBJ2-5; 10 bases are shared with TRBD2. Trimming removed 6 bases from V and 4 bases from J; junction bases left unmatched: 11. CDR1 is MNHNS and CDR2 is SASEGT in the germline V gene. There are 16 residues in the CDR3. In nucleotides, the CDR3 is TGTGCCAGCAGGGAAATCCCTAGCGGGAGTAGAGAGACCCAGTACTTC. It is translated as CASREIPSGSRETQYF.

The chain joins TRBV19 to TRBJ1-1, with D tentatively TRBD1 (5 bases). Germline V gene lookup returns CDR1 LNHDA and CDR2 SQIVND (reference sequence). The CDR3 spans 14 residues. With 0 bases removed from V and 1 base from J, the gap between germline ends came to 6 bases. CDR3 DNA sequence: TGTGCCAGTAGTATAGACAGGGAGAACACTGAAGCTTTCTTT. Translating gives CASSIDRENTEAFF.

This clone occurred once. J is TRBJ2-3 and V is TRBV7-2; D remains ambiguous. Trimming removed 8 bases from V and 3 bases from J, with 15 bases in between. The CDR3 is made up of 14 amino acids. Germline V gene sequence: CDR1 SGHTA, CDR2 FQGNSA. The CDR3 DNA is TGTGCCAGCGGTACGGGTCTAGAAACAGATACGCAGTATTTT. It translates to CASGTGLETDTQYF.

The V and J genes are TRBV28 and TRBJ1-5; 7 bases match TRBD1. V was pared by 6 bases and J by 5 bases, with 7 bases of the junction left unmatched. The CDR3 contains 14 residues. Germline V gene data show CDR1 as MDHEN and CDR2 as SYDVKM. The CDR3 reads CASRPGGTDQPQHF. CDR3 coding DNA: TGTGCCAGCAGGCCAGGGGGAACCGATCAGCCCCAGCATTTT.

The chain links TRBV10-1 to TRBJ1-5, with no clear D. The germline V gene encodes CDR1 WNHNN and CDR2 SYGVQD (reference sequence). Trimming took off 4 bases at V and 5 bases at J, with 9 bases between the two ends. CDR3 length: 13 residues. The CDR3 is CASSAFHDQPQHF. The CDR3 nucleotides read TGCGCCAGCAGTGCCTTCCACGATCAGCCCCAGCATTTT.

The CDR3 DNA reads TGTGCCAGCAGCTTAGTAGCAGGGAGCTCTGGAAACACCATATATTTT. This encodes CASSLVAGSSGNTIYF. This chain connects TRBV13 to TRBJ1-3; tentative D call: TRBD1 (5 bases). V lost 1 base and J 0 bases, leaving 10 bases between the germline ends. CDR1 and CDR2 from the germline V gene are PRHDT and FYEKMQ (reference sequence). The CDR3 spans 16 residues.

The chain couples TRBV7-9 to TRBJ1-4; D gene uncertain. From germline, CDR1 is SEHNR and CDR2 FQNEAQ (reference sequence). This CDR3 has 16 residues. V lost 4 bases to trimming and J lost 0 bases, with 12 bases between them. Here the CDR3 reads CASSSTSRATNEKLFF. The CDR3 coding sequence is TGTGCCAGCAGCTCCACCTCCAGAGCAACTAATGAAAAACTGTTTTTT.

This clone was counted between two and nine times. The chain uses TRBV28 and TRBJ2-1; the match to TRBD2 covers 11 bases. With V trimmed by 4 bases and J by 7 bases, 9 bases remained unmatched. The CDR3 has 16 amino acids. Germline assignment: CDR1 MDHEN and CDR2 SYDVKM. CDR3 in DNA: TGTGCCAGCAGTTCCATGGGCCCTAGCGGGAGGAATGAGCAGTTCTTC. Its translation: CASSSMGPSGRNEQFF.

The J gene is TRBJ2-7, the V gene TRBV7-9; D possibly corresponds to TRBD1 (6 bases). The CDR3 length is 13 residues. From germline, CDR1 is SEHNR and CDR2 FQNEAQ (reference sequence). Trimming took 3 bases from V and 2 from J, leaving 8 bases between them. CDR3 in amino acids: CASSFSGAYEQYF. In nucleotides, the CDR3 is TGTGCCAGCAGCTTTTCAGGGGCCTACGAGCAGTACTTC.

The V call is TRBV6-1, the J call TRBJ1-5; D is undetermined. CDR1 and CDR2 from the germline V gene are MNHNS and SASEGT. The CDR3 has 12 amino acids. V dropped 6 bases and J dropped 3 bases, with 6 bases sitting between them. Here the CDR3 reads CASSANNQPQHF. The CDR3 DNA sequence: TGTGCCAGCAGCGCTAACAATCAGCCCCAGCATTTT.

The chain is built from TRBV28 and TRBJ1-2; D ambiguous. The germline CDR1 and CDR2 sequences are MDHEN and SYDVKM. The ends were cut back, 6 bases at V and 5 bases at J, with 16 bases in the middle. The CDR3 has 14 amino acids. The CDR3 region has the DNA TGTGCCAGCAGATTCACCCCGCCCAGTTATGGCTACACCTTC. Protein product: CASRFTPPSYGYTF.

The J gene is TRBJ2-1, the V gene TRBV4-3; 10 positions match TRBD2. Trimming cost V 4 bases and J 6 bases; bases outside gene matches: 3. The germline V gene has CDR1 LGHNA and CDR2 YSLEER. This CDR3 contains 14 residues. In DNA form, the CDR3 reads TGCGCCAGCAGCCCTAGCGGGGGCACCAATGAGCAGTTCTTC. Its protein is CASSPSGGTNEQFF.

The CDR3 sequence is CASSSLGTGNQETQYF. CDR3 nucleotide sequence: TGCGCCAGCAGCTCCCTCGGGACAGGGAATCAAGAGACCCAGTACTTC. This rearrangement joins TRBV5-1 to TRBJ2-5, with 9 bases fitting TRBD1. The V segment lost 3 bases and the J segment 2 bases; nucleotides outside the gene matches: 8. The CDR3 has 16 residues. Germline CDR1 reads SGHRS; CDR2 reads YFSETQ.

The chain has TRBV11-3 and TRBJ2-3; 10 nucleotides line up with TRBD2. CDR3 length: 15 residues. The ends lost 6 bases at V and 5 bases at J; junction bases unmatched: 8. Germline V gene lookup returns CDR1 SGHNT and CDR2 YENEEA. In nucleotides, the CDR3 is TGTGCCAGCAGTTCAAGCGGGAGGGCCGAAGATACGCAGTATTTT. It codes for CASSSSGRAEDTQYF. The full variable domain, rest sourced from reference TRBV11-3 and TRBJ2-3, is EAGVVQSPRYKIIEKKQPVAFWCNPISGHNTLYWYLQNLGQGPELLIRYENEEAVDDSQLPKDRFSAERLKGVDSTLKIQPAELGDSAVYLCASSSSGRAEDTQYFGPGTRLTVL.

The chain is built from TRBV19 and TRBJ1-2; D ambiguous. Germline-derived CDR1 and CDR2 are LNHDA and SQIVND (reference sequence). This CDR3 has 13 residues. The V end was cut by 4 bases, the J end by 5 bases, with 11 bases between. CDR3 protein: CASSNTVRYGYTF. The CDR3, as DNA: TGTGCCAGTAGTAACACAGTGAGGTATGGCTACACCTTC.

The V call is TRBV5-5, the J call TRBJ2-1; D gene uncertain. Deletions cut 1 base from V and 0 bases from J, with 17 bases between. In germline, CDR1 is SGHKS, CDR2 YYEKEE (reference sequence). CDR3 length: 18 residues. The CDR3 region has the DNA TGTGCCAGCAGCTTGTCGGATCTTTTGGGTAGCTCCTACAATGAGCAGTTCTTC. Encoded protein: CASSLSDLLGSSYNEQFF.

The chain has TRBV29-1 and TRBJ2-7; no reliable D call. Germline V gene sequence: CDR1 SQVTM, CDR2 ANQGSEA. CDR3 size: 11 residues. The V end lost 0 bases, the J end lost 6 bases, and 6 bases lay between the germline ends. The chain's CDR3 is CSVEDPGEQYF. CDR3 in DNA: TGCAGCGTTGAAGATCCCGGCGAGCAGTACTTC.

This clone was counted a few times. The chain uses TRBV5-4 and TRBJ2-5; 8 bases are shared with TRBD2. The J segment lost 9 bases and the V segment lost 3 bases, leaving 13 bases of the junction unmatched. Germline lookup yields CDR1 SGHNT and CDR2 YYREEE (reference sequence). The CDR3 extends over 15 amino acids. The CDR3 sequence is CASSSSESGSLAQYF. The CDR3 nucleotides read TGTGCCAGCAGCTCCAGTGAAAGCGGGAGTCTGGCCCAGTACTTC.

This sequence joins TRBV7-7 and TRBJ2-2, with 9 bases fitting TRBD1. V lost 3 bases, J lost 5 bases, and 4 bases stayed unmatched. Germline assignment: CDR1 SSHAT and CDR2 FNYEAQ (reference sequence). This CDR3 is 15 amino acids long. CDR3 bases: TGTGCCAGCAGCTTCCGGGACAGGGATACCGGGGAGCTGTTTTTT. It codes for CASSFRDRDTGELFF.